A few counts support the clone carrying this T cell receptor beta chain. What it binds is not known. This CDR3 is built from 13 residues. CDR1 and CDR2 from the germline V gene are DFQATT and SNEGSKA (reference sequence). Deletions cut 6 bases from V and 0 bases from J, with 12 bases between. The entry originates in a study of identical twins. Whole-study findings and limits: With monozygotic twins, out-of-frame TCR alpha sharing exceeded what models estimated.

A universal primer site arose from template switching, and cDNA bore unique molecular identifiers. TCRdb re-analysed the 5' RACE reads in MiXCR, keeping a single row per CDR3 protein. Of under 500,000 distinct CDR3 sequences in the sample, more than 13% were seen once. The same data also went into a second study, on yellow fever vaccine responses in identical twins.

This sequence joins TRBV20-1 and TRBJ2-7; D possibly uses TRBD1 or TRBD2 (5 bases each). The TCR sequence derives from a woman aged 18 to 35 in good health. The specimen sequenced was CD4+ T cells sorted from blood. In DNA form, the CDR3 reads TGCAGTGCGCCCGGGGCAGCCTCCTACGAGCAGTACTTC. The encoded protein is CSAPGAASYEQYF.